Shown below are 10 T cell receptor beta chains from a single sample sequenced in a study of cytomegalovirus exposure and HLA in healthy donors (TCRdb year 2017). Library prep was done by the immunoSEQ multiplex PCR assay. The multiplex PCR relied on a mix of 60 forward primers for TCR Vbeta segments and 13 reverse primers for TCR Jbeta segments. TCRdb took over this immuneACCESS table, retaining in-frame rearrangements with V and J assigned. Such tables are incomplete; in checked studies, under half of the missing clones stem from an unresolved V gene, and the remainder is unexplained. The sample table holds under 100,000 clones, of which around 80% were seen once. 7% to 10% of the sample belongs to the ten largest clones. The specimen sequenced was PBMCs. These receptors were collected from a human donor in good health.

CDR3 loop: CASRKQGKVTGELFF. Here the CDR3 DNA reads TGTGCCAGCAGGAAACAGGGGAAGGTAACGGGGGAGCTGTTTTTT. The rearrangement joins TRBV11-2 to TRBJ2-2; 7 bases line up with TRBD1. CDR3 length equals 15 residues. The J segment lost 8 bases and the V segment lost 6 bases, leaving 12 bases of the junction unmatched. The germline V gene encodes CDR1 SGHAT and CDR2 FQNNGV.

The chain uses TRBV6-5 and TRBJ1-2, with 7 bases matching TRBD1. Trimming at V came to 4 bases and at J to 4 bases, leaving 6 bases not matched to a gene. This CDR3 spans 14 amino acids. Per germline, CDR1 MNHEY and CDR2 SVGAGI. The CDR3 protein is CASSSIGTVYGYTF. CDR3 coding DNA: TGTGCCAGCAGTTCCATCGGGACAGTCTATGGCTACACCTTC.

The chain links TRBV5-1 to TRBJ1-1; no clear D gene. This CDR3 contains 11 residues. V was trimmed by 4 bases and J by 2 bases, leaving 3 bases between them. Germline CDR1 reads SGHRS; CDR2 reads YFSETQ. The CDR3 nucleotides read TGCGCCAGCAGCCCAAACACTGAAGCTTTCTTT. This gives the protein CASSPNTEAFF.

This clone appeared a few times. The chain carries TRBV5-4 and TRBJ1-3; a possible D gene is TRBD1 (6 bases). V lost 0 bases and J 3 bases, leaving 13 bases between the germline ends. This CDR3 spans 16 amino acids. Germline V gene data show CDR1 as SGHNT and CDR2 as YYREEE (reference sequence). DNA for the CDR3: TGTGCCAGCAGCTTGGATGGGGGCAGGTTTGGAAACACCATATATTTT. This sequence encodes CASSLDGGRFGNTIYF.

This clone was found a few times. This chain's CDR3 is CASSLQDPSLYQLFF. CDR3 DNA sequence: TGTGCCAGCAGCTTGCAGGATCCCAGCTTGTATCAGCTGTTTTTT. The chain employs TRBV5-6 and TRBJ2-2, with D unclear. The CDR3 runs 15 residues. The germline V gene has CDR1 SGHDT and CDR2 YYEEEE. The V end lost 1 base, the J end lost 12 bases, and 19 bases lay between the germline ends.

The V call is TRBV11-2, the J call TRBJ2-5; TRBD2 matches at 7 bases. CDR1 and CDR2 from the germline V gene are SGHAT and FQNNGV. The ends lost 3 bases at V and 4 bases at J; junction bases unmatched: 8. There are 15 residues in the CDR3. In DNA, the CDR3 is TGTGCCAGCAGCTTGAGACTAGCTTTGACAGAGACCCAGTACTTC. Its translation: CASSLRLALTETQYF.

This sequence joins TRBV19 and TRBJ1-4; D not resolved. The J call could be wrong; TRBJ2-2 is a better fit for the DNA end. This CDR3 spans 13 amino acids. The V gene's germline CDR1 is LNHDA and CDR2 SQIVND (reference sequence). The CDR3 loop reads CASSITSFRELFF. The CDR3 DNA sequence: TGTGCCAGTAGTATTACTTCGTTTCGGGAGCTGTTTTTT.

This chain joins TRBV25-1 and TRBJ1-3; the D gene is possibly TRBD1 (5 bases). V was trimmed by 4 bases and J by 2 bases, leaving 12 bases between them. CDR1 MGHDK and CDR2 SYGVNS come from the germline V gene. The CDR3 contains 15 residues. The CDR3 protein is CASSVQGKTGNTIYF. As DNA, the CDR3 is TGTGCCAGCAGTGTCCAGGGCAAAACTGGAAACACCATATATTTT.

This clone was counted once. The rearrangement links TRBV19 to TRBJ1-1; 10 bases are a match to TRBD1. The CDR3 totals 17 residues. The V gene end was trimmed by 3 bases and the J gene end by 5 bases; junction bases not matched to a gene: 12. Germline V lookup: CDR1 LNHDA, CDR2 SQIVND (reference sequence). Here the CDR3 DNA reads TGTGCCAGTAGTATGGGTAGACAGGGGGCAAGAAATACTGAAGCTTTCTTT. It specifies CASSMGRQGARNTEAFF.

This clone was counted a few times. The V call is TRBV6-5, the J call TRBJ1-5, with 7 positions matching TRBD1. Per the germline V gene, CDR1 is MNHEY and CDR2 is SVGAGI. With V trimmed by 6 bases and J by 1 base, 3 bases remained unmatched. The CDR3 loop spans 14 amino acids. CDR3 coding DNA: TGTGCCAGCAGGCCGGGACAGAGCAATCAGCCCCAGCATTTT. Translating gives CASRPGQSNQPQHF.